This T cell receptor (beta chain) was sequenced during a study of T cells in Graves' hyperthyroidism and ophthalmopathy. TCR beta CDR3 sequences were amplified from RNA transcripts. HTBI primers drove first-round RT-PCR of the TCR CDR3. TCRdb independently ran MiXCR on the multiplex PCR reads; one entry per CDR3 protein. The sample includes 300,000 to 350,000 distinct CDR3 sequences, approximately 17% of them seen just once. This clonotype came up many times. The source material was blood. This TCR came from a man aged 25 to 40 with Graves' hyperthyroidism.

CDR3 in amino acids: CSATMSKRATEAFF. Written as DNA, the CDR3 is TGCAGTGCTACTATGTCGAAAAGGGCCACTGAAGCTTTCTTT. This sequence joins TRBV20-1 and TRBJ1-1, with unresolved D. The CDR3 totals 14 residues. Germline V gene data show CDR1 as DFQATT and CDR2 as SNEGSKA (reference sequence). The germline V and J ends were trimmed by 4 bases and 4 bases, with 16 bases remaining between them.